This T cell receptor (beta chain) was documented in a study of cytomegalovirus exposure and HLA in healthy donors. The CDR3 loop spans 15 amino acids. Trimming removed 2 bases from V and 4 bases from J; junction bases left unmatched: 5. Germline V CDR1 and CDR2: KGHSH, LQKENI. Both 60 Vbeta primers and 13 Jbeta primers went into the PCR. The table came from immunoSEQ multiplex PCR; TCRdb's copy has only in-frame clones and leaves some out. Of roughly 100,000 clones listed, about 70% are singletons. Specimen: PBMCs. This TCR derives from a woman in her forties or fifties in good health and CMV-seropositive. The chain carries TRBV18 and TRBJ1-1, with TRBD1 matching over 9 bases. Written as DNA, the CDR3 is TGTGCCAGCTCACCAGGCCCGGGACAGGGCACTGAAGCTTTCTTT. It yields the protein CASSPGPGQGTEAFF.